The next 31 T cell receptor beta chains were all read from a single sample in a study of T cell changes during pregnancy in multiple sclerosis. The repertoire was sequenced with immunoSEQ multiplex PCR; TCRdb's copy has only in-frame clones and lacks some. The sample yields approximately 97,000 clones, 90% to 95% seen once. Sequences were derived from peripheral blood, sampled after pregnancy. The receptor source for this set is a female donor in good health, enrolled as a control in a pregnancy study.

The V and J genes are TRBV6-5 and TRBJ2-6; perhaps TRBD1 as D (6 bases). Germline V gene sequence: CDR1 MNHEY, CDR2 SVGAGI. The germline V and J ends were trimmed by 4 bases and 4 bases, with 14 bases remaining between them. CDR3 size: 16 residues. This chain's CDR3 is CASSSDDRTGANVLTF. The CDR3, as DNA: TGTGCCAGCAGTTCCGATGACAGGACCGGGGCCAACGTCCTGACTTTC.

The chain links TRBV27 to TRBJ1-3; D gene ambiguous. Looked up from germline, CDR1 is MNHEY and CDR2 is SMNVEV (reference sequence). V was pared by 4 bases and J by 0 bases, with 7 bases between. The CDR3 extends over 14 amino acids. The CDR3 loop reads CASSSGSSGNTIYF. CDR3 nucleotide sequence: TGTGCCAGCAGTTCAGGTTCCTCTGGAAACACCATATATTTT.

The gene calls are TRBV5-1 and TRBJ2-7; TRBD2 is a possible D gene (5 bases). The CDR3 sequence is 15 residues long. V dropped 2 bases and J dropped 6 bases, with 18 bases sitting between them. From germline, CDR1 is SGHRS and CDR2 YFSETQ. In DNA form, the CDR3 reads TGCGCCAGCAGCTTCCCCCGGGATCCCGTGGGCGAGCAGTACTTC. As protein: CASSFPRDPVGEQYF.

The gene calls are TRBV4-3 and TRBJ2-5; 9 bases are a match to TRBD1. CDR3 length: 15 residues. Germline values: CDR1 LGHNA, CDR2 YSLEER. With 1 base clipped from V and 1 base from J, the junction kept 1 base outside the gene matches. CDR3 coding DNA: TGCGCCAGCAGCCAAGGGACAGGGGTCCAAGAGACCCAGTACTTC. Translation gives CASSQGTGVQETQYF.

The rearrangement uses TRBV7-2 and TRBJ2-3; TRBD1 matches 7 bases. The CDR3 has 12 amino acids. V shed 5 bases and J 7 bases; nucleotides not matched to a gene: 3. CDR1 and CDR2 from the germline V gene are SGHTA and FQGNSA. For the CDR3, the DNA is TGTGCCAGCAGCCGACAGGGAAATACGCAGTATTTT. As protein: CASSRQGNTQYF.

The chain recombines TRBV28 with TRBJ1-2; TRBD1 agrees at 8 bases. The CDR3 has 16 amino acids. In germline, CDR1 is MDHEN, CDR2 SYDVKM. Losses at the gene ends were 3 bases for V and 6 bases for J; bases not matched to a gene: 12. The CDR3 sequence: CASSFPGQASSNGYTF. The CDR3 DNA is TGTGCCAGCAGTTTCCCGGGACAGGCAAGTTCAAATGGCTACACCTTC.

The genes are TRBV4-3 and TRBJ2-1; D unclear. The CDR3 contains 13 residues. Germline-derived CDR1 and CDR2 are LGHNA and YSLEER. Trimming removed 2 bases at V and 7 bases at J, with 9 bases between. The CDR3 DNA reads as TGCGCCAGCAGCCAACCCGGAGCGAATGAGCAGTTCTTC. Translating gives CASSQPGANEQFF.

The chain joins TRBV5-6 to TRBJ1-2; D call uncertain. V was shortened by 3 bases and J by 8 bases, with 20 bases between the two germline ends. This CDR3 comprises 15 residues. Germline V lookup: CDR1 SGHDT, CDR2 YYEEEE. CDR3 protein: CASSWTDGRHGGYTF. CDR3 bases: TGTGCCAGCAGCTGGACTGACGGCCGCCACGGGGGCTACACCTTC.

The chain couples TRBV4-3 to TRBJ2-5; perhaps TRBD2 as D (6 bases). The V end was cut by 0 bases, the J end by 1 base, with 12 bases between. Germline values: CDR1 LGHNA, CDR2 YSLEER. The CDR3 contains 16 residues. CDR3 sequence: CASSQDRLAFQETQYF. Here the CDR3 DNA reads TGCGCCAGCAGCCAAGATAGGCTAGCGTTCCAAGAGACCCAGTACTTC.

The V and J genes are TRBV5-4 and TRBJ2-1, with D maybe TRBD2 (6 bases). The ends were cut back, 3 bases at V and 0 bases at J, with 13 bases in the middle. This CDR3 is built from 16 residues. Germline CDR1 SGHNT, CDR2 YYREEE (reference sequence). The CDR3 spells CASSYGTDSSYNEQFF. CDR3 nucleotide sequence: TGTGCCAGCAGCTATGGGACTGATAGCTCCTACAATGAGCAGTTCTTC.

The chain has TRBV2 and TRBJ2-1; 7 positions agree with TRBD1. Germline lookup yields CDR1 SNHLY and CDR2 FYNNEI. The CDR3 sequence is 11 residues long. V was clipped by 11 bases and J by 7 bases; unmatched bases: 5. The CDR3 DNA reads as TGTGCCGGACAGGTATGGAATGAGCAGTTCTTC. Translated, it gives CAGQVWNEQFF.

This clone was recorded at least ten times. The chain is built from TRBV4-3 and TRBJ2-3; no firm D call. V was cut by 4 bases and J by 3 bases, with 14 bases left in between. Germline-derived CDR1 and CDR2 are LGHNA and YSLEER. The CDR3 is 15 amino acids. CDR3 in amino acids: CASSREESLTDTQYF. The CDR3 bases are TGCGCCAGCAGCCGAGAAGAGAGTTTGACAGATACGCAGTATTTT.

The V and J genes are TRBV7-2 and TRBJ1-6; 8 bases are a match to TRBD1. The CDR3 contains 15 residues. V lost 2 bases and J lost 7; bases outside the gene matches: 4. Germline V gene sequence: CDR1 SGHTA, CDR2 FQGNSA. CDR3 bases: TGTGCCAGCAGCTTAACCCGGGACAGGAATTCACCCCTCCACTTT. It encodes CASSLTRDRNSPLHF.

The chain has TRBV11-2 and TRBJ1-1; D call uncertain. CDR1 and CDR2 from the germline V gene are SGHAT and FQNNGV. The germline V and J ends were trimmed by 5 bases and 5 bases, with 12 bases remaining between them. The CDR3 contains 13 residues. The CDR3 reads CASSRYRGTEAFF. DNA of the CDR3: TGTGCCAGCAGCCGTTATCGGGGAACTGAAGCTTTCTTT.

The V gene is TRBV5-5, the J gene TRBJ1-6, with TRBD1 matching 7 bases. V lost 4 bases and J lost 7; bases outside the gene matches: 8. From germline, CDR1 is SGHKS and CDR2 YYEKEE (reference sequence). The CDR3 spans 15 residues. DNA for the CDR3: TGTGCCAGCAGCCCGGGGACAGCCGTAAATTCACCCCTCCACTTT. Protein: CASSPGTAVNSPLHF.

The chain couples TRBV7-9 to TRBJ1-2; D gene uncertain. Germline CDR1 is SEHNR and CDR2 is FQNEAQ (reference sequence). This CDR3 region has 12 residues. Trimming took 6 bases from V and 8 from J, leaving 13 bases between them. The CDR3 DNA is TGTGCCAGCAGTTCAAGTGGGCTGGGCTACACCTTC. Amino acid sequence: CASSSSGLGYTF.

The chain couples TRBV4-3 to TRBJ2-1, with 7 nucleotides matching TRBD2. V lost 0 bases and J lost 4; bases outside the gene matches: 3. The CDR3 is 15 amino acids. The germline CDR1 and CDR2 sequences are LGHNA and YSLEER. CDR3 bases: TGCGCCAGCAGCCAAGAGGGGGGGAGGTACAATGAGCAGTTCTTC. Protein product: CASSQEGGRYNEQFF.

The chain recombines TRBV2 with TRBJ2-3; TRBD2 matches 8 bases. The germline gives CDR1 SNHLY, CDR2 FYNNEI. With 7 bases clipped from V and 2 bases from J, the junction kept 11 bases outside the gene matches. The CDR3 loop spans 16 amino acids. This CDR3 reads CASIPRGLVTTDTQYF. The CDR3 DNA sequence: TGTGCCAGCATCCCGAGGGGACTAGTCACCACAGATACGCAGTATTTT.

This clone was seen only once. The rearrangement links TRBV10-3 to TRBJ1-2; D is perhaps TRBD1 (6 bases). Germline V gene sequence: CDR1 ENHRY, CDR2 SYGVKD. Trimming took off 2 bases at V and 8 bases at J, with 15 bases between the two ends. This CDR3 has 14 residues. CDR3 sequence: CAISEKQGQAGYTF. CDR3 bases: TGTGCCATCAGTGAGAAACAGGGCCAGGCCGGCTACACCTTC.

V gene TRBV18 combines with J gene TRBJ1-1, with 7 bases matching TRBD1. Trimming at V came to 6 bases and at J to 4 bases, leaving 5 bases not matched to a gene. CDR1 is KGHSH, CDR2 LQKENI, per germline. This CDR3 region has 13 residues. The CDR3 sequence is CASSRDRGTEAFF. The CDR3 DNA reads as TGTGCCAGCTCGCGGGACAGAGGCACTGAAGCTTTCTTT.

The chain is built from TRBV14 and TRBJ1-1; possibly TRBD1 for D (5 bases). The CDR3 length is 16 residues. In germline, CDR1 is SGHDN, CDR2 FVKESK. Trimming removed 1 base from V and 5 bases from J, with 17 bases in between. CDR3 nucleotide sequence: TGTGCCAGCAGCCAAGCTTGGCTGTGGCGACAGACTGAAGCTTTCTTT. It codes for CASSQAWLWRQTEAFF.

This chain links TRBV15 with TRBJ1-6; D uncertain. V gave up 1 base and J gave up 9 bases, with 10 bases separating them. Germline CDR1 is LNHNV and CDR2 is YYDKDF (reference sequence). The length of the CDR3 is 14 residues. The CDR3 DNA sequence: TGTGCCACCAGCAGAGGTGTCGGTAGTTCACCCCTCCACTTT. Encoded protein: CATSRGVGSSPLHF. The complete variable domain, with remaining parts taken from reference TRBV15 and TRBJ1-6, reads DAMVIQNPRYQVTQFGKPVTLSCSQTLNHNVMYWYQQKSSQAPKLLFHYYDKDFNNEADTPDNFQSRRPNTSFCFLDIRSPGLGDTAMYLCATSRGVGSSPLHFGNGTRLTVT.

The rearrangement links TRBV28 to TRBJ1-2, with unresolved D. Germline V gene data show CDR1 as MDHEN and CDR2 as SYDVKM. CDR3 length equals 13 residues. V lost 6 bases, J lost 0 bases, and 8 bases lay in between. For the CDR3, the DNA is TGTGCCAGCAGAGTCGGGGCTAACTATGGCTACACCTTC. Residues: CASRVGANYGYTF.

J is TRBJ2-7 and V is TRBV7-3, with TRBD2 identical over 8 bases. CDR1 and CDR2 (germline): SGHTA, FQGTGA. The J segment lost 4 bases and the V segment lost 2 bases, leaving 7 bases of the junction unmatched. The CDR3 has 15 residues. The CDR3 is CASSLGASGPYEQYF. The CDR3 DNA is TGTGCCAGCAGCTTAGGGGCTAGCGGGCCTTACGAGCAGTACTTC. The full variable domain, its missing parts supplied by reference TRBV7-3 and TRBJ2-7, is GAGVSQTPSNKVTEKGKYVELRCDPISGHTALYWYRQSLGQGPEFLIYFQGTGAADDSGLPNDRFFAVRPEGSVSTLKIQRTERGDSAVYLCASSLGASGPYEQYFGPGTRLTVT.

The chain recombines TRBV27 with TRBJ1-5, with 7 bases aligning to TRBD1. The CDR3 runs to 15 residues. Germline values: CDR1 MNHEY, CDR2 SMNVEV (reference sequence). The V and J ends lost 5 bases and 7 bases, in that order; junction bases with no gene match: 11. The CDR3 spells CASSTLDRPGQPQHF. CDR3 nucleotides: TGTGCCAGCAGTACCTTGGACAGGCCGGGGCAGCCCCAGCATTTT.

The chain links TRBV5-4 to TRBJ2-7; 8 nucleotides align to TRBD1. In germline, CDR1 is SGHNT, CDR2 YYREEE (reference sequence). V was clipped by 4 bases and J by 0 bases; unmatched bases: 9. The length of the CDR3 is 16 residues. The DNA of the CDR3 is TGTGCCAGCAGCCCGAGTCGGACAGGGATCTCCTACGAGCAGTACTTC. This codes for CASSPSRTGISYEQYF. The full variable domain, rest sourced from reference TRBV5-4 and TRBJ2-7, is ETGVTQSPTHLIKTRGQQVTLRCSSQSGHNTVSWYQQALGQGPQFIFQYYREEENGRGNFPPRFSGLQFPNYSSELNVNALELDDSALYLCASSPSRTGISYEQYFGPGTRLTVT.

The CDR3 region has the DNA TGTGCCAGCAGCTTCACGACAGGGGGAGGGGAGACCCAGTACTTC. It specifies CASSFTTGGGETQYF. The chain couples TRBV5-5 to TRBJ2-5; TRBD1 agrees at 9 bases. Germline V gives CDR1 SGHKS, CDR2 YYEKEE (reference sequence). This CDR3 spans 15 amino acids. J was trimmed by 5 bases and V by 2 bases; bases with no gene match: 7.

V and J are TRBV5-5 and TRBJ1-2; a weak D match, TRBD1 (5 bases). The CDR3 extends over 14 amino acids. Germline V gene lookup returns CDR1 SGHKS and CDR2 YYEKEE (reference sequence). V gave up 3 bases and J gave up 6 bases, with 15 bases separating them. CDR3 DNA: TGTGCCAGCAGCTACCTCGGGGGGGAGGATGGCTACACCTTC. Encoded protein: CASSYLGGEDGYTF.

The chain joins TRBV5-4 to TRBJ2-7; possible D gene TRBD2, 5 bases. In germline, CDR1 is SGHNT, CDR2 YYREEE (reference sequence). The CDR3 has 12 amino acids. With 2 bases removed from V and 6 bases from J, the gap between germline ends came to 9 bases. In DNA form, the CDR3 reads TGTGCCAGCAGCTTTGAGGGCTCCGAGCAGTACTTC. Translated, it gives CASSFEGSEQYF.

The chain joins TRBV5-1 to TRBJ1-1; 9 nucleotides agree with TRBD1. V lost 0 bases and J lost 5; bases outside the gene matches: 5. Germline loops: CDR1 SGHRS, CDR2 YFSETQ. The CDR3 sequence is 15 residues long. The chain's CDR3 is CASSLVRDRDTEAFF. Here the CDR3 DNA reads TGCGCCAGCAGCTTGGTTCGGGACAGGGATACTGAAGCTTTCTTT.

This chain joins TRBV28 and TRBJ1-5; a weak D match, TRBD1 (6 bases). This CDR3 region has 14 residues. Germline loops: CDR1 MDHEN, CDR2 SYDVKM. V was clipped by 3 bases and J by 3 bases, with 9 bases between them. CDR3 DNA sequence: TGTGCCAGCAGTTTCGAGGGGGACAATCAGCCCCAGCATTTT. It codes for CASSFEGDNQPQHF.